This T cell receptor (beta chain) comes out of a study of blood T cell repertoires in COVID-19 (dated by TCRdb to about 2020). A note on the overall study: The collaborator samples originated in the United States, Italy and Spain and spanned the acute and convalescent phases of COVID-19. A freely available public database, intended as a resource for researchers studying the immune response to SARS-CoV-2, is where the repertoires were released. The material from the prospective study consisted of cDNA or gDNA derived from T cells, B-cell-depleted T cells, or PBMCs. Deeply sampled blood TCRbeta repertoires from subjects exposed to, actively infected with, or recovered from COVID-19 were included in the dataset. Where HLA class I and class II types were available, the types were taken from metadata supplied by the sample provider, not from assay-based typing. Nearly every sample came with metadata listing a de-identified subject ID, COVID-19 status, age in years and sex. The samples were drawn from two sources: the first 160 participants of the ongoing ImmuneRACE study, and 950 to 1,500 subjects contributed by 6 global collaborators.

TCRbeta CDR3 regions were amplified from genomic DNA using the immunoSEQ Assay, a bias-controlled multiplex PCR. On the study's bioinformatics: The number of nucleated cells in each sample was estimated by amplification of reference gene primers within the assay. To quantify the absolute abundance of each unique TCRbeta CDR3 rearrangement, sequence reads were collapsed and filtered. Productive Simpson clonality was computed per sample as the square root of Simpson's diversity index over productive rearrangements. Sourced from immuneACCESS, this table was stored by TCRdb with only in-frame sequences that have V and J called. A share of the clones is absent; for the studies checked, an unresolved V gene accounts for under half, and the remainder has no known explanation. Clone size and the V and J calls come from that table; the DNA yielded D and trimming. The table for this sample lists just over 650,000 clones; 70% to 90% of them were counted only once. Over 0.2% of the sample belongs to the ten largest clones.

The collaborating institutions used their own protocols to collect whole blood in K2EDTA tubes. For TCRbeta analysis, collaborators shipped samples in one of three forms: frozen whole blood, isolated PBMCs, or DNA extracted from either of those sample types. General findings and caveats noted by the study authors: How much clinical and demographic metadata was included differed by source and by participant, and the metadata was provided uncurated.

Regarding this clone: What this receptor recognizes is not known. No base quality values were provided; no much bigger clone lies one nucleotide off.

According to the germline V gene, CDR1 reads MDHEN and CDR2 reads SYDVKM. V loses 5 bases, J loses 0 bases, and the germline ends lie 16 bases apart. From the cysteine up to the phenylalanine, the CDR3 has a length of 16 residues. Just CDR3 DNA is preserved here, 48 bases in frame from base 1. The sequence joins TRBV28 to TRBJ1-1; the D segment could be TRBD1, given 5 matching bases. The sample taken for sequencing was peripheral blood. This clonotype was obtained from a woman aged 18-35 years with acute or convalescent COVID-19. CDR3 protein: CASSPRWAGMNTEAFF. The DNA sequence is given as TGTGCCAGCAGTCCCCGTTGGGCAGGGATGAACACTGAAGCTTTCTTT. The reference TRBV28 and TRBJ1-1 proteins fill in what lies around the CDR3, so the full variable domain reads DVKVTQSSRYLVKRTGEKVFLECVQDMDHENMFWYRQDPGLGLRLIYFSYDVKMKEKGDIPEGYSVSREKKERFSLILESASTNQTSMYLCASSPRWAGMNTEAFFGQGTRLTVV.